This T cell receptor beta chain was sequenced for a study of cytomegalovirus exposure and HLA in healthy donors. Across the study: The Caucasian-associated ancestry cluster contained about 80% of the roughly 370 genotyped donors.

Study results and limitations: A few chains tied to CMV proved CMV antigen-specific in vitro.

V gave up 6 bases and J gave up 1 base, with 12 bases separating them. The CDR3 is 14 amino acids. Germline V gene data show CDR1 as KGHSH and CDR2 as LQKENI. Primers included in the PCR were 60 Vbeta and 13 Jbeta primers. Clones were sequenced by immunoSEQ multiplex PCR, and TCRdb holds only the in-frame ones, with some missing. The repertoire table contains about 130,000 clones. Note on this clone: Its antigen is not known. This specimen includes other DNA sequences encoding the same CDR3.

This sequence originates from a man aged 35-49 years in good health and CMV-seronegative. The sample comprised PBMCs. This chain links TRBV18 with TRBJ1-1, with D perhaps matching TRBD1 (6 bases). CDR3 DNA: TGTGCCAGCTCGCCCGGACAGTGGAACACTGAAGCTTTCTTT. It codes for CASSPGQWNTEAFF.